Shown below are 18 T cell receptor beta chains from a single sample sequenced in a study of regulatory T cells in long-lasting Graves disease. Both iRepertoire HTBI primers and Arm-PCR of CDR3 regions were used to build the TCR beta libraries. Via MiXCR, TCRdb re-called the multiplex PCR reads, giving one row per CDR3 protein. The sample lists just over 600,000 distinct CDR3 sequences; 16% were seen once. Time point specified: newly diagnosed GD, antithyroid drugs for less than 3 months. RNA isolated from PBMCs was used to make the TCR library. The data were also submitted as part of a second study, on T cells in Graves' hyperthyroidism and ophthalmopathy.

The sequenced sample was peripheral blood mononuclear cells (PBMCs), obtained at new diagnosis, from a patient treated with antithyroid drugs. The receptors were sampled from a woman aged 25-40 years with Graves disease.

This clonotype has at least ten counts. The CDR3 region is CASSSPPGPTRTYQETQYF. The CDR3 coding sequence is TGTGCCAGCAGCTCCCCACCCGGCCCGACTAGAACGTACCAAGAGACCCAGTACTTC. This chain joins TRBV7-9 and TRBJ2-5; the D gene is possibly TRBD2 (6 bases). Trimming took off 4 bases at V and 0 bases at J, with 24 bases between the two ends. In germline, CDR1 is SEHNR, CDR2 FQNEAQ (reference sequence). The CDR3 spans 19 residues.

The chain uses TRBV6-6 and TRBJ2-1; D perhaps matches TRBD2 (7 bases). The CDR3 length is 16 residues. Germline CDR1 reads MNHNY; CDR2 reads SVGAGI (reference sequence). Trimming removed 0 bases from V and 9 bases from J, with 18 bases in between. In DNA form, the CDR3 reads TGTGCCAGCAGTTACTCGCCGGGGGGCTATTGGGCTGAGCAGTTCTTC. Translating it yields CASSYSPGGYWAEQFF.

The chain recombines TRBV7-3 with TRBJ2-2; 7 bases are shared with TRBD1. The ends lost 5 bases at V and 4 bases at J; junction bases unmatched: 4. Germline loops: CDR1 SGHTA, CDR2 FQGTGA. There are 14 residues in the CDR3. CDR3 in amino acids: CASSPQGPTGELFF. The CDR3 coding sequence is TGTGCCAGCAGCCCACAGGGGCCCACCGGGGAGCTGTTTTTT.

The rearrangement uses TRBV29-1 and TRBJ2-7; no reliable D call. V was shortened by 3 bases and J by 6 bases, with 6 bases between the two germline ends. The CDR3 covers 10 residues. The germline gives CDR1 SQVTM, CDR2 ANQGSEA. In DNA, the CDR3 is TGCAGCGTTGATTCTGGCGAGCAGTACTTC. Translation: CSVDSGEQYF.

This clonotype was found many times. The CDR3 region has the DNA TGTGCCAGCACCGATCCCAGGGGGAATCGTCAGCCCCAGCATTTT. It yields the protein CASTDPRGNRQPQHF. The chain joins TRBV28 to TRBJ1-5; 7 bases align to TRBD1. CDR1 MDHEN and CDR2 SYDVKM come from the germline V gene. The length of the CDR3 is 15 residues. The V gene end was trimmed by 7 bases and the J gene end by 6 bases; junction bases not matched to a gene: 12.

A few counts support this clonotype. J is TRBJ1-4 and V is TRBV3-1, with D tentatively TRBD1 (5 bases). CDR1 is LGHDT, CDR2 YNNKEL, per germline (reference sequence). V shed 2 bases and J shed 5 bases, with 15 bases lying between them. There are 16 residues in the CDR3. This CDR3 reads CASSQTPGGGNEKLFF. The CDR3, as DNA: TGTGCCAGCAGCCAAACCCCGGGGGGGGGAAATGAAAAACTGTTTTTT.

A word on this clonotype: A much larger clone differs by one base, so this may be a read error. This chain uses TRBV28 with TRBJ2-1; D is unclear. In germline, CDR1 is MDHEN, CDR2 SYDVKM. This CDR3 is 14 amino acids long. V lost 6 bases and J lost 1, with 10 bases in between. CDR3: CASRGNLSYNEQFF. The CDR3 region has the DNA TGTGCCAGCAGGGGCAATCTTTCCTACAATGAGCAGTTCTTC.

The chain joins TRBV27 to TRBJ2-3; weak D call: TRBD1 (5 bases). V was trimmed by 3 bases and J by 5 bases, leaving 15 bases between them. The CDR3 extends over 15 amino acids. Germline V gene sequence: CDR1 MNHEY, CDR2 SMNVEV (reference sequence). The CDR3 protein is CASSFTGSQGDTQYF. The CDR3 nucleotides read TGTGCCAGCAGTTTCACCGGATCCCAGGGAGATACGCAGTATTTT.

V gene TRBV11-2 combines with J gene TRBJ2-1; 9 nucleotides align to TRBD2. V was pared by 5 bases and J by 3 bases, with 8 bases of the junction left unmatched. The CDR3 has 16 residues. Per the germline V gene, CDR1 is SGHAT and CDR2 is FQNNGV. This CDR3 is CASSPLAGGDYNEQFF. The DNA of the CDR3 is TGTGCCAGCAGCCCCCTTGCGGGAGGGGACTACAATGAGCAGTTCTTC.

This clonotype was counted many times. This chain's CDR3 is CASSPGLADTDTQYF. The CDR3 bases are TGTGCCAGCAGCCCAGGACTAGCGGACACAGATACGCAGTATTTT. The J gene is TRBJ2-3, the V gene TRBV7-9, with 10 bases identical to TRBD2. The ends lost 5 bases at V and 2 bases at J; junction bases unmatched: 4. CDR3 length: 15 amino acids. The germline V gene has CDR1 SEHNR and CDR2 FQNEAQ (reference sequence).

V gene TRBV11-3 combines with J gene TRBJ2-7, with D unclear. This CDR3 has 15 amino acids. The V gene lost 5 bases and the J gene lost 0 bases, with 14 bases spanning the gap. Per the germline V gene, CDR1 is SGHNT and CDR2 is YENEEA. CDR3 in amino acids: CASSPLYSGSYEQYF. CDR3 DNA: TGTGCCAGCAGCCCTCTATATTCCGGCTCCTACGAGCAGTACTTC.

This clonotype has only a few counts. The chain carries TRBV12-3 or TRBV12-4 and TRBJ2-7; D might be TRBD2 (5 bases). Trimming took 3 bases from V and 5 from J, leaving 20 bases between them. The length of the CDR3 is 16 residues. CDR3 residues: CASSFGSAPTPHEQYF. The CDR3 nucleotides read TGTGCCAGCAGTTTTGGGAGCGCCCCAACTCCCCACGAGCAGTACTTC.

This clonotype appeared a few times. The CDR3 is CASILRATGENQPQHF. The CDR3 DNA follows: TGTGCCAGCATCCTAAGGGCGACAGGGGAAAATCAGCCCCAGCATTTT. The gene calls are TRBV6-1 and TRBJ1-5; TRBD1 matches 8 bases. This CDR3 has 16 amino acids. Germline V gene lookup returns CDR1 MNHNS and CDR2 SASEGT. J gave up 4 bases and V 7 bases, and 12 bases lay outside the gene matches.

This clonotype was recorded many times. Germline and junction disagree at one end, which may indicate a read error. The J gene is TRBJ2-5, the V gene TRBV5-1; D not certain. The CDR3 has 14 residues. Per germline, CDR1 SGHRS and CDR2 YFSETQ. The CDR3 DNA reads as TGTGCCAGCAGTTTTGGTAGGACGCAAGAGACCCAGTACTTC. Protein product: CASSFGRTQETQYF.

This clonotype was detected ten times or more. V and J are TRBV6-2 or TRBV6-3 and TRBJ2-2; 11 bases are a match to TRBD2. This CDR3 comprises 17 residues. CDR1 is MNHEY, CDR2 SVGEGT, per germline. Germline trimming cut 2 bases from V and 4 bases from J; bases unmatched to any gene: 6. The CDR3 region is CASSYPRTSGSTGELFF. CDR3 DNA: TGTGCCAGCAGTTACCCAAGGACTAGCGGGTCCACCGGGGAGCTGTTTTTT.

This clonotype was seen at least ten times. The rearrangement links TRBV7-2 to TRBJ1-2; D ambiguous. The germline V gene has CDR1 SGHTA and CDR2 FQGNSA. The V end was cut by 4 bases, the J end by 7 bases, with 13 bases between. The CDR3 is 13 residues long. The CDR3 loop is CASSSYGVGGYTF. The CDR3 nucleotides are TGTGCCAGCAGCTCTTACGGGGTTGGTGGCTACACCTTC.

This clonotype was recorded many times. The V gene is TRBV30, the J gene TRBJ1-1, with 9 bases identical to TRBD1. J was trimmed by 5 bases and V by 5 bases; bases with no gene match: 9. The CDR3 loop spans 14 amino acids. Germline V lookup: CDR1 GTSNPN, CDR2 SVGIG (reference sequence). CDR3: CAWDYGTGRTEAFF. Here the CDR3 DNA reads TGTGCCTGGGACTATGGGACAGGGAGAACTGAAGCTTTCTTT.

This clonotype was seen many times. The junction departs from the called germline gene at one end, perhaps through a read error. This chain connects TRBV2 to TRBJ2-1; 15 bases align to TRBD2. CDR3 length equals 13 residues. Per germline, CDR1 SNHLY and CDR2 FYNNEI. The CDR3 DNA reads as TGTGCCAGCAGTGTCGGACTAGCGGGAGGGCCATGGTTC. As protein: CASSVGLAGGPWF.